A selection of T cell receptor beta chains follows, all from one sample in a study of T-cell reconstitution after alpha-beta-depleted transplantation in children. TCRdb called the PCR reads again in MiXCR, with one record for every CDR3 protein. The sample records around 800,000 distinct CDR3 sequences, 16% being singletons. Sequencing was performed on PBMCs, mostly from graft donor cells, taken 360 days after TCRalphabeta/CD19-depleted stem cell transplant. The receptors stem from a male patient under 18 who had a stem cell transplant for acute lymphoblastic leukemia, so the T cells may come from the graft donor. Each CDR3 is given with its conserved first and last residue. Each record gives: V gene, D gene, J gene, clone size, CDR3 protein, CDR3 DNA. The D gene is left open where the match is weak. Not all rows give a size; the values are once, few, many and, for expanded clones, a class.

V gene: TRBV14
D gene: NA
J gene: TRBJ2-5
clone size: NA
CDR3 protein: CASSQAQSGAETQYF
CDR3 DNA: TGTGCCAGCAGCCAAGCACAGTCAGGGGCGGAGACCCAGTACTTC

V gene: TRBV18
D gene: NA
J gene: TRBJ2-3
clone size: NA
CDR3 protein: CASSPWPGRGTDTQYF
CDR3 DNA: TGTGCCAGCTCACCATGGCCAGGAAGGGGCACAGATACGCAGTATTTT

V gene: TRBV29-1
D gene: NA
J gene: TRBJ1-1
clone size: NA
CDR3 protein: CSVRGSGEAFF
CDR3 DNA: TGCAGCGTAAGGGGTTCCGGTGAAGCTTTCTTT

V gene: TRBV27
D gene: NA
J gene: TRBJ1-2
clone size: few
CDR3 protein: CASSERQAPFYGYTF
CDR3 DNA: TGTGCCAGCAGTGAAAGACAGGCACCATTCTATGGCTACACCTTC

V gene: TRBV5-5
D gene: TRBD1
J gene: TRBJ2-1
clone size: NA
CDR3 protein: CASSFDRGSYNEQFF
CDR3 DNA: TGTGCCAGCAGCTTCGACAGGGGTTCCTACAATGAGCAGTTCTTC

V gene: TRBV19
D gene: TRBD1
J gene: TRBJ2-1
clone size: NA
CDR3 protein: CASSPWTGVYNEQFF
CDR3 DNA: TGTGCCAGTAGTCCGTGGACAGGGGTTTACAATGAGCAGTTCTTC

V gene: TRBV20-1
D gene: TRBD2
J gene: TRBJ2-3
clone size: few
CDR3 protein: CSARSPSGNTDTQYF
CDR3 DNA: TGCAGTGCTAGGTCCCCTAGCGGGAACACAGATACGCAGTATTTT

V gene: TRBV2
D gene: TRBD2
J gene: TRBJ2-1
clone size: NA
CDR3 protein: CASRSGQGRTSGRGTYNEQFF
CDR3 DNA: TGTGCCAGCAGGTCCGGACAGGGGAGAACTAGCGGGAGAGGCACCTACAATGAGCAGTTCTTC

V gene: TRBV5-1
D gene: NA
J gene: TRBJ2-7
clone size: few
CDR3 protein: CASSLDFTDTYSYEQYF
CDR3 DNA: TGCGCCAGCAGCTTGGATTTCACGGACACCTATTCCTACGAGCAGTACTTC

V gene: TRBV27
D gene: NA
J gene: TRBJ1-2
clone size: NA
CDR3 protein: CASSSGRLTNYGYTF
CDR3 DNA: TGTGCCAGCAGTTCCGGACGGCTAACTAACTATGGCTACACCTTC

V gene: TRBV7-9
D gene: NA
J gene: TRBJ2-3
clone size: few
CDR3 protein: CASSSLGRITDTQYF
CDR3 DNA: TGTGCCAGCAGCTCACTAGGACGGATCACAGATACGCAGTATTTT

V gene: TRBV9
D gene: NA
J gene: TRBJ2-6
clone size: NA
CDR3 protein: CASSVLSNVLTF
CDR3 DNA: TGTGCCAGCAGCGTACTATCCAACGTCCTGACTTTC

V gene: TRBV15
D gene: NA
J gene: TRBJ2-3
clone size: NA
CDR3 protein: CATSNRDAPTDTQYF
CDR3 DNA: TGTGCCACCAGCAATAGGGACGCTCCCACAGATACGCAGTATTTT

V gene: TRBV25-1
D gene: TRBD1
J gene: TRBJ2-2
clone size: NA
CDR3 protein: CRASQKGAGTGELFF
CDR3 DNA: TGTCGTGCCAGTCAGAAGGGGGCCGGAACCGGGGAGCTGTTTTTT

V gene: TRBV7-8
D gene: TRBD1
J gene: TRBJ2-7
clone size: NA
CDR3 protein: CASSNGQGTNYEQYF
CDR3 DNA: TGTGCCAGCAGCAACGGACAGGGGACTAACTACGAGCAGTACTTC

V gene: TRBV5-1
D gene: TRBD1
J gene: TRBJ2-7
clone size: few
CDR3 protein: CASSYTGTGVDF
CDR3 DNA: TGCGCCAGCAGCTACACCGGGACAGGGGTGGACTTC

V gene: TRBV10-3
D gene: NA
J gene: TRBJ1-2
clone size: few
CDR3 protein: CAISEQGYGYTF
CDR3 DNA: TGTGCCATCAGTGAACAGGGTTATGGCTACACCTTC

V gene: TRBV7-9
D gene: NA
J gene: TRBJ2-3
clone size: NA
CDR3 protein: CASSSLRYTQYF
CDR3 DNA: TGTGCCAGCAGCTCTCTACGTTATACGCAGTATTTT

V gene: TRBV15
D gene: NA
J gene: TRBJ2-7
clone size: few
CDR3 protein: CATSRDPGAGEQYF
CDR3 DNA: TGTGCCACCAGCAGAGACCCGGGAGCTGGGGAGCAGTACTTC

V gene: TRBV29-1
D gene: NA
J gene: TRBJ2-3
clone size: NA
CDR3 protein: CSVFFSTDTQYF
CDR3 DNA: TGCAGCGTTTTCTTTAGCACAGATACGCAGTATTTT

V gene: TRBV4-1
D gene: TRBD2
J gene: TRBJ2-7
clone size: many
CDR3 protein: CASSRLGLGEKQYF
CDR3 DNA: TGCGCCAGCAGCCGTTTAGGACTAGGTGAGAAGCAGTACTTC

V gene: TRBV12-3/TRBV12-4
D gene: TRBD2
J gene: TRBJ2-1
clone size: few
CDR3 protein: CALHPAGGYHEQFF
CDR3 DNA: TGTGCCCTACACCCGGCGGGAGGATACCATGAGCAGTTCTTC